The rows below give T cell receptor beta chains drawn from one sample of a study of blood T cell repertoires in COVID-19. This table comes from immunoSEQ multiplex PCR, and its TCRdb copy is limited to in-frame clones, with some not included. The table lists 200,000 to 300,000 clones, about 90% of them singletons. The sample consisted of peripheral blood. Receptors originate from a man aged 55 to 70 who had recovered from COVID-19. CDR3s leave out the opening cysteine and the closing phenylalanine or tryptophan.

J gene	V gene	CDR3 protein
TRBJ1-5	TRBV5-8	ASSEDRGWNQPQH
TRBJ1-5	TRBV5-8	ASSPGEDQPQH
TRBJ2-1	TRBV18	ASSPSVSYNEQF
TRBJ2-3	TRBV27	ASSSYGTGGPSTDTQY
TRBJ2-5	TRBV27	ASSLGLAGVETQY
TRBJ2-1	TRBV9	ASSVGSGGFTSSYNEQF
TRBJ1-1	TRBV11-1	ASSHGPWGPTEAF
TRBJ1-2	TRBV9	ASSPETGGGYT
TRBJ2-5	TRBV7-2	ASSFLGGLGETQY
TRBJ2-2	TRBV6-5	ASGRGLKNTGELF